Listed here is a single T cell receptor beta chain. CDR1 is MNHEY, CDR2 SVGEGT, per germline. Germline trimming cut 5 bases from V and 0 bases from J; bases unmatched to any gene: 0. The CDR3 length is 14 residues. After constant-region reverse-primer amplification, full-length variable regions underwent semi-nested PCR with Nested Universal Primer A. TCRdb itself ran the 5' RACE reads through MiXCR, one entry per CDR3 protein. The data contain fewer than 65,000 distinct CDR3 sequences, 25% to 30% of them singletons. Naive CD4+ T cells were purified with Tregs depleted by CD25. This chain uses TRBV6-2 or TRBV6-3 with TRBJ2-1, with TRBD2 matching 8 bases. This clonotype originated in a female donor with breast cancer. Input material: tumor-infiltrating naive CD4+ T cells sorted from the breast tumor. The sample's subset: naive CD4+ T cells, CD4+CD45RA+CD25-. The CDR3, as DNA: TGTGCCAGCAGTAGCGGGAGCTCCTACAATGAGCAGTTCTTC. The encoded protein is CASSSGSSYNEQFF.